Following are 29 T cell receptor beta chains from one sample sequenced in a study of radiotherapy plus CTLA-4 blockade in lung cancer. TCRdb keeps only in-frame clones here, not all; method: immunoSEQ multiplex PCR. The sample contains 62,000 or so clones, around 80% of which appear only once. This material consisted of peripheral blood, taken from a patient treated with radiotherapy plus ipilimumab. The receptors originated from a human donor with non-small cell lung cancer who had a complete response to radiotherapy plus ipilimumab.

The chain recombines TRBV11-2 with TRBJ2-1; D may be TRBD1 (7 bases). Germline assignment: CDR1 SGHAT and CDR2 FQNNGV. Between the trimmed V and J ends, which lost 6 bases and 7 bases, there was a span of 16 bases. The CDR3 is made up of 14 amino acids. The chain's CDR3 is CASSPSGGLNEQFF. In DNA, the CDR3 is TGTGCCAGCAGTCCCTCAGGGGGACTTAATGAGCAGTTCTTC.

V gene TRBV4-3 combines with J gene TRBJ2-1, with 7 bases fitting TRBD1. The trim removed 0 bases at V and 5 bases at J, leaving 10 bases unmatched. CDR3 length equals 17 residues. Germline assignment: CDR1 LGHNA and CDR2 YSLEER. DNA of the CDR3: TGCGCCAGCAGCCAAGATCCCGCAGGGGGATCCAACAATGAGCAGTTCTTC. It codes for CASSQDPAGGSNNEQFF.

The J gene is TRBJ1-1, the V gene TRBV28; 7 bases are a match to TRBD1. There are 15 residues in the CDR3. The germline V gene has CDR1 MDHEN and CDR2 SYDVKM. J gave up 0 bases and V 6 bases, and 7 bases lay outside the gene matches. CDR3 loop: CASRLTGNMNTEAFF. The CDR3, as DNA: TGTGCCAGCAGACTGACAGGGAACATGAACACTGAAGCTTTCTTT.

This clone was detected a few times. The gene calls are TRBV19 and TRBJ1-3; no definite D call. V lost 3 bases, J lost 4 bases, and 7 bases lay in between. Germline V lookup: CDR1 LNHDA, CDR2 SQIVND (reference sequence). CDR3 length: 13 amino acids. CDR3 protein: CASSIYTGNTIYF. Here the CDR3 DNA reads TGTGCCAGTAGTATCTATACGGGAAACACCATATATTTT. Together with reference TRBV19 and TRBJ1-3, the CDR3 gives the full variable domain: DGGITQSPKYLFRKEGQNVTLSCEQNLNHDAMYWYRQDPGQGLRLIYYSQIVNDFQKGDIAEGYSVSREKKESFPLTVTSAQKNPTAFYLCASSIYTGNTIYFGEGSWLTVV.

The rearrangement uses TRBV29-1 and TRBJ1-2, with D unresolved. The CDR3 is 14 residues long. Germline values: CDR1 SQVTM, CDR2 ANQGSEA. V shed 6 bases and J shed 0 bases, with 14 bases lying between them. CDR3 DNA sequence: TGCAGCGTGACAAGAGGAGACGCTAACTATGGCTACACCTTC. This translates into CSVTRGDANYGYTF.

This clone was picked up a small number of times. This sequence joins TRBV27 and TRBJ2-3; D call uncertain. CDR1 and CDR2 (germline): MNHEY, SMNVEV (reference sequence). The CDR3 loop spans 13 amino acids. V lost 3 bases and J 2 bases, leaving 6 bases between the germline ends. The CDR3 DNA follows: TGTGCCAGCAGTTTTAGGGCCACAGATACGCAGTATTTT. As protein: CASSFRATDTQYF.

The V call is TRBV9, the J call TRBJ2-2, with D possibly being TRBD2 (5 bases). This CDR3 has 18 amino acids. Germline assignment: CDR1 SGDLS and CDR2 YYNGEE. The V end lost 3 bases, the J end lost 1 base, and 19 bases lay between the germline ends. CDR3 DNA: TGTGCCAGCAGCGGGGAGAGGACGGCTTTGGGGAACACCGGGGAGCTGTTTTTT. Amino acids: CASSGERTALGNTGELFF.

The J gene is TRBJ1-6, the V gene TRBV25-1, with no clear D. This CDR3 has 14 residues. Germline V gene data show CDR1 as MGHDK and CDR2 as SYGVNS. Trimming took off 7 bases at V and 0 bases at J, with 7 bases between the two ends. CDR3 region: CASNLGSYNSPLHF. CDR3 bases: TGTGCCAGCAATCTCGGCTCCTATAATTCACCCCTCCACTTT. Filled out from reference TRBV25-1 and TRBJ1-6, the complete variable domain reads EADIYQTPRYLVIGTGKKITLECSQTMGHDKMYWYQQDPGMELHLIHYSYGVNSTEKGDLSSESTVSRIRTEHFPLTLESARPSHTSQYLCASNLGSYNSPLHFGNGTRLTVT.

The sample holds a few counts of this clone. As DNA, the CDR3 is TGTGCCACCAGGACTGGAAACACCATATATTTT. This gives the protein CATRTGNTIYF. This chain links TRBV7-9 with TRBJ1-3; D is unclear. CDR3 length: 11 residues. The V end was cut by 10 bases, the J end by 2 bases, with 6 bases between. The germline V gene encodes CDR1 SEHNR and CDR2 FQNEAQ (reference sequence).

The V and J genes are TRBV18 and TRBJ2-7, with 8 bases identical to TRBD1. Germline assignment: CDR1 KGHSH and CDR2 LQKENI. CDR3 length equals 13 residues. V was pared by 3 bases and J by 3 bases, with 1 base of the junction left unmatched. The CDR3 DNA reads TGTGCCAGCTCACCGGGGACAGGCTACGAGCAGTACGTC. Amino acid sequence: CASSPGTGYEQYV.

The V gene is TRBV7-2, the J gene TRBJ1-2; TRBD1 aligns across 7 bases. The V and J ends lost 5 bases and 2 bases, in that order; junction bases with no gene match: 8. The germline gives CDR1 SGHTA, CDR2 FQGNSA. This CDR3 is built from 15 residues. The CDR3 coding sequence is TGTGCCAGCAGCCAGTCCCCGGACAGGAACTATGGCTACACCTTC. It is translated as CASSQSPDRNYGYTF.

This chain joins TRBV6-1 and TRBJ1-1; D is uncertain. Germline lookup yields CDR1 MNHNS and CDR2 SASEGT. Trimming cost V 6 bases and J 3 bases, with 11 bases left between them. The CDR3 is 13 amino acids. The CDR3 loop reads CASRGPSDTEAFF. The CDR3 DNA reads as TGTGCCAGCAGGGGCCCCAGCGACACTGAAGCTTTCTTT.

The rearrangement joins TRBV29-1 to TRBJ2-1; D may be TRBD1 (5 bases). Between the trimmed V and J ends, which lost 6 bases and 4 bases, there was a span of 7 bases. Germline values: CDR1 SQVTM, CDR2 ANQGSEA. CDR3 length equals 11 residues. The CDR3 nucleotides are TGCAGCGTAAAGGGGTACAATGAGCAGTTCTTC. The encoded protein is CSVKGYNEQFF.

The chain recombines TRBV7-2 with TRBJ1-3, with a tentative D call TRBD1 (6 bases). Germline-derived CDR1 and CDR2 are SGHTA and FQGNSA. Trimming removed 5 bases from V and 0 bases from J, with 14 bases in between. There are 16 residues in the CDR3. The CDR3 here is CASSVQQGFSGNTIYF. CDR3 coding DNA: TGTGCCAGCAGCGTCCAACAGGGTTTCTCTGGAAACACCATATATTTT.

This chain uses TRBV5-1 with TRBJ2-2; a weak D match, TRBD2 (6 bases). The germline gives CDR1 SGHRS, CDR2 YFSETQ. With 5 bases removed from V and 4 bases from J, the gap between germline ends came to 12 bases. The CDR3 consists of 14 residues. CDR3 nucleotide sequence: TGCGCCAGCAGTCTGGAGGGTTTCACCGGGGAGCTGTTTTTT. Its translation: CASSLEGFTGELFF.

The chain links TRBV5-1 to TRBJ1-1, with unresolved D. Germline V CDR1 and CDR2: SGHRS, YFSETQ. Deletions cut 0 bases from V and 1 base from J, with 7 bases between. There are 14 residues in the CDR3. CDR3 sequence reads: CASSLEGRNTEAFF. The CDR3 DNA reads TGCGCCAGCAGCTTGGAAGGGAGGAACACTGAAGCTTTCTTT.

The CDR3 DNA is TGTGCCAGCAGCAAACACTGGAAGGGACAGGCCTACGAGCAGTACGTC. Its translation is CASSKHWKGQAYEQYV. The rearrangement uses TRBV21-1 and TRBJ2-7; the D call of TRBD1 is as the table states it, not checked on the DNA. TRBV21-1 is an annotated pseudogene. This CDR3 spans 16 amino acids.

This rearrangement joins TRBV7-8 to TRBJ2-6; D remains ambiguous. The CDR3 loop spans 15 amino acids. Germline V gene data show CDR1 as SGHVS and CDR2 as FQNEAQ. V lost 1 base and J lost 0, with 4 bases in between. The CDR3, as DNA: TGTGCCAGCAGCTTAGGTGTCTCTGGGGCCAACGTCCTGACTTTC. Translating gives CASSLGVSGANVLTF.

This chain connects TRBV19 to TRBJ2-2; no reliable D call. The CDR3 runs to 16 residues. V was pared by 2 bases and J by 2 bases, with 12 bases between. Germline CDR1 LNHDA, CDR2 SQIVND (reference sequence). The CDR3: CASSIRVGRNTGELFF. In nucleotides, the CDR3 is TGTGCCAGTAGTATAAGAGTGGGCAGAAACACCGGGGAGCTGTTTTTT.

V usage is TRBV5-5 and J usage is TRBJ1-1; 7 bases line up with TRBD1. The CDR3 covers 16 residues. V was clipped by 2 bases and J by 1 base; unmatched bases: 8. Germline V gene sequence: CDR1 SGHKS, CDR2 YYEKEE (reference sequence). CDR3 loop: CASSLLKGQSNTEAFF. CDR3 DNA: TGTGCCAGCAGCTTACTCAAGGGACAGTCGAACACTGAAGCTTTCTTT.

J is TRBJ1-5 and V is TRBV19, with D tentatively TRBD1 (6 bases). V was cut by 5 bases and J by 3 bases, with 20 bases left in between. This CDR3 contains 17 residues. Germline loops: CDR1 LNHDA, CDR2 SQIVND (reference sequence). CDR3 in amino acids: CASSPQLSGVYNQPQHF. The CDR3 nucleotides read TGTGCCAGTAGTCCACAGCTGTCAGGGGTCTACAATCAGCCCCAGCATTTT.

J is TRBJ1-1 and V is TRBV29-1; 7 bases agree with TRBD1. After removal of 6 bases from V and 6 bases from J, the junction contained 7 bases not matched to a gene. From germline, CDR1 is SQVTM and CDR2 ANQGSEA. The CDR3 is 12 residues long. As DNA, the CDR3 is TGCAGCGTCGGGGGGACAGAACCTGAAGCTTTCTTT. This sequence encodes CSVGGTEPEAFF.

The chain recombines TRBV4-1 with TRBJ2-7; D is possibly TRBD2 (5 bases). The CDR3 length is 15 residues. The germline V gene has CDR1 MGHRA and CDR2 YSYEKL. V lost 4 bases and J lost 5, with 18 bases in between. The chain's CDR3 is CASSRVGWLRDEQYF. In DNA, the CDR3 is TGCGCCAGCAGCCGCGTTGGGTGGCTGCGGGACGAGCAGTACTTC.

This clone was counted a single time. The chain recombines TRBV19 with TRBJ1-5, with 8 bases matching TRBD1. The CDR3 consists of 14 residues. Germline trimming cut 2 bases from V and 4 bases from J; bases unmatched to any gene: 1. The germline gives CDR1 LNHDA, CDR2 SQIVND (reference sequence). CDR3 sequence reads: CASSITGGNQPQHF. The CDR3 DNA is TGTGCCAGTAGTATAACAGGGGGGAATCAGCCCCAGCATTTT.

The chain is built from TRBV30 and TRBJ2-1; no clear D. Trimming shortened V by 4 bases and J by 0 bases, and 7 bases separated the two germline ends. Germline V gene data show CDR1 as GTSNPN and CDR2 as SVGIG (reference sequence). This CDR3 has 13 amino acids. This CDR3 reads CAWTESSYNEQFF. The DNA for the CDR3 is TGTGCCTGGACTGAGAGCTCCTACAATGAGCAGTTCTTC.

CDR3 bases: TGTGCCAGCAGCTTAGAGGGGGTTGGCACTGAAGCTTTCTTT. The encoded protein is CASSLEGVGTEAFF. The rearrangement joins TRBV11-2 to TRBJ1-1, with D perhaps TRBD1 (5 bases). Trimming stripped 0 bases from V and 4 bases from J, with 9 bases between. This CDR3 is 14 amino acids long. Germline-derived CDR1 and CDR2 are SGHAT and FQNNGV.

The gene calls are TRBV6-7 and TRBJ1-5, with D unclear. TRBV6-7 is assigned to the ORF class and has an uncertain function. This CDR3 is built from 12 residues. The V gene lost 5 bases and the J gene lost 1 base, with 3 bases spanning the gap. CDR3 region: CASSDSNQPQHF. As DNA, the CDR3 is TGTGCCAGCAGTGACAGCAATCAGCCCCAGCATTTT.

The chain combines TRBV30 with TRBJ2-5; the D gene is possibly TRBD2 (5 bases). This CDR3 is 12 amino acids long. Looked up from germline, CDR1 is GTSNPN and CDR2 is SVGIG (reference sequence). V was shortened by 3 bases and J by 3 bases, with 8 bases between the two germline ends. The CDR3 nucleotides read TGTGCCTGGAGGAGGGTTGAAGAGACCCAGTACTTC. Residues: CAWRRVEETQYF.

In DNA, the CDR3 is TGTGCCAGCTCTCACGGACTAGCGGGGAATGAGCAGTTCTTC. It yields the protein CASSHGLAGNEQFF. The V gene is TRBV27, the J gene TRBJ2-1; 12 positions match TRBD2. CDR3 length: 14 residues. Germline V gene data show CDR1 as MNHEY and CDR2 as SMNVEV (reference sequence). V lost 8 bases to trimming and J lost 7 bases; unmatched junction nucleotides: 6.